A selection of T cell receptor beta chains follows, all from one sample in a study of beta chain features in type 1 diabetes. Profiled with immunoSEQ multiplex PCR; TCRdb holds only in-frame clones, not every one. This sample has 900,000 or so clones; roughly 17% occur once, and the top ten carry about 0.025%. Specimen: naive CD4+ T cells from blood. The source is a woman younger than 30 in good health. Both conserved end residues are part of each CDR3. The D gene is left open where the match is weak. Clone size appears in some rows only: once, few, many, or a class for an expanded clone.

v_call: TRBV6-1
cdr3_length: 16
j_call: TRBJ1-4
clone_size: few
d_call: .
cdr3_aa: CASSETFARYREKLFF
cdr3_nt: TGTGCCAGCAGTGAAACTTTTGCGAGATATCGGGAAAAACTGTTTTTT

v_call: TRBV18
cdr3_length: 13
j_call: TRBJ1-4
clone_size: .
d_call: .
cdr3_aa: CASSPVQNEKLFF
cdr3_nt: TGTGCCAGCTCACCGGTTCAAAATGAAAAACTGTTTTTT

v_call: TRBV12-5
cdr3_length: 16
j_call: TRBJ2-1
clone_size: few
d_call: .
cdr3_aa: CASGLFSPNSYNEQFF
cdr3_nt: TGTGCTAGTGGTTTGTTTTCCCCAAACTCCTACAATGAGCAGTTCTTC

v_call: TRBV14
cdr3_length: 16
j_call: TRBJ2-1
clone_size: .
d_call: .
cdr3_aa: CASSQGRGLRNNEQFF
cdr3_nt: TGTGCCAGCAGCCAAGGGCGGGGGCTAAGAAACAATGAGCAGTTCTTC

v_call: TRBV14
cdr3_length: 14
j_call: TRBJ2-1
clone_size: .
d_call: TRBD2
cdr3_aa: CASSGTSVYNEQFF
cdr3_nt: TGTGCCAGCAGCGGGACTAGCGTCTACAATGAGCAGTTCTTC

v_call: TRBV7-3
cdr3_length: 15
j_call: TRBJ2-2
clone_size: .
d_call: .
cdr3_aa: CASSPQGRSTGELFF
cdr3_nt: TGTGCCAGCAGCCCCCAGGGACGGTCCACCGGGGAGCTGTTTTTT

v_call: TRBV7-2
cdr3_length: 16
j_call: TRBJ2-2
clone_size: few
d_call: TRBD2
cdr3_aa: CASSLGSGRAGGELFF
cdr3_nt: TGTGCCAGCAGCTTAGGGAGCGGGAGGGCCGGCGGGGAGCTGTTTTTT

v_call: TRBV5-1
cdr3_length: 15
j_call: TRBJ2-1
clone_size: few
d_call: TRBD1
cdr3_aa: CASSPGQVYTNEQFF
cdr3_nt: TGCGCCAGCAGCCCGGGACAGGTTTATACCAATGAGCAGTTCTTC

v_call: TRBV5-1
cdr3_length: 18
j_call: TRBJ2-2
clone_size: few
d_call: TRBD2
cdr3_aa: CASSLATSGRASTGELFF
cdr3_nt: TGCGCCAGCAGCTTGGCAACTAGCGGGAGGGCCAGCACCGGGGAGCTGTTTTTT

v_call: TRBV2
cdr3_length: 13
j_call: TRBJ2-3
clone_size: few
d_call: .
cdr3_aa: CASSRWGRDTQYF
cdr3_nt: TGTGCCAGCAGCCGCTGGGGGAGGGATACGCAGTATTTT

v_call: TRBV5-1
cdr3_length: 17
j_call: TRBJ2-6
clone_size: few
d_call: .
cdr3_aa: CASSLYTVSSGANVLTF
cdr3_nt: TGCGCCAGCAGCTTATATACTGTTAGCTCTGGGGCCAACGTCCTGACTTTC

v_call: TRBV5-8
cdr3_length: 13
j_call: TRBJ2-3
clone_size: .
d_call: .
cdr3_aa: CASSFRSTDTQYF
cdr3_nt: TGTGCCAGCAGCTTCAGGAGCACAGATACGCAGTATTTT

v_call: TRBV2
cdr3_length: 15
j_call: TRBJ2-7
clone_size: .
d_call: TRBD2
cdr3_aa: CASSIGLAGADEQYF
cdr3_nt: TGTGCCAGCAGTATAGGACTAGCGGGAGCAGACGAGCAGTACTTC

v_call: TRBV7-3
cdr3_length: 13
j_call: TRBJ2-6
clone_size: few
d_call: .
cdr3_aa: CASRLSGANVLTF
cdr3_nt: TGTGCCAGCAGACTCTCTGGGGCCAACGTCCTGACTTTC

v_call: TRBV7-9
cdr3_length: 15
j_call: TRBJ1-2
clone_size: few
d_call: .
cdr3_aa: CASSLQGNPNYGYTF
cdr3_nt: TGTGCCAGCAGCCTCCAGGGAAATCCTAACTATGGCTACACCTTC